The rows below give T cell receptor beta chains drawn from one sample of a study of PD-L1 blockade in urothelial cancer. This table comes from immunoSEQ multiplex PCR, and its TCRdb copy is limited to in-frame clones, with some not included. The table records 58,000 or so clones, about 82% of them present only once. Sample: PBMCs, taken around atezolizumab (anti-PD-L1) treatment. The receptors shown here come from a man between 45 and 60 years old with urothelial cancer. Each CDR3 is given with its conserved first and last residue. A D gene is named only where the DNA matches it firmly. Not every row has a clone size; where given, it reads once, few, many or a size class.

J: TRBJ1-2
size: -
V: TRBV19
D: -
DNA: TGTGCCAGTAGTATCCCCGCGGGTGGCTACACCTTC
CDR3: CASSIPAGGYTF

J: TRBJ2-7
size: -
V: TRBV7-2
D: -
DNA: TGTGCCAGCAGCTTAGCGCTCCGGGAGACCTACGAGCAGTACTTC
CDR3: CASSLALRETYEQYF

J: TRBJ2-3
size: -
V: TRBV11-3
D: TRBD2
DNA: TGTGCCAGCAGCCTAGGGACTAGCGGGAGGCCGAGCACAGATACGCAGTATTTT
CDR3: CASSLGTSGRPSTDTQYF

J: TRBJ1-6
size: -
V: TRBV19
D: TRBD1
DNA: TGTGCCAGTAGCACATTCGGACAGGGAGAATCACCCCTCCACTTT
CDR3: CASSTFGQGESPLHF

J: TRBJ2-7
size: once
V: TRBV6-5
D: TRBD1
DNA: TGTGCCAGCAGTCTCCGACAGGGGGCATACGAGCAGTACTTC
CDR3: CASSLRQGAYEQYF

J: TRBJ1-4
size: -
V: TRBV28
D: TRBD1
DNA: TGTGCCAGCAGTTTATCAGGGGGCGACCCTGAAAAACTGTTTTTT
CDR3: CASSLSGGDPEKLFF

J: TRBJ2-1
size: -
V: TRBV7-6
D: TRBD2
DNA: TGTGCCAGCACCCCTGGGACTAGCGGGAGTGGAGAGCAGTTCTTC
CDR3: CASTPGTSGSGEQFF

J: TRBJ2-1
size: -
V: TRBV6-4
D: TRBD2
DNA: TGTGCCAGAATCCTTATCTATCGGGAGGAAGACAATGAGCAGTTCTTC
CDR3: CARILIYREEDNEQFF

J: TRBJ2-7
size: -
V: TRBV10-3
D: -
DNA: TGTGCCATCAGTGTCCGGGAGAAGTCCTACGAGCAGTACTTC
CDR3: CAISVREKSYEQYF

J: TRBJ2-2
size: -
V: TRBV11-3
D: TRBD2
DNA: TGTGCCAGCAGCCCTAGCGGTATGAACACCGGGGAGCTGTTTTTT
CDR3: CASSPSGMNTGELFF

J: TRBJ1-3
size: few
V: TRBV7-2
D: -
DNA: TGTGCCAGCATTACAGGGCCCTCTGGAAACACCATATATTTT
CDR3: CASITGPSGNTIYF

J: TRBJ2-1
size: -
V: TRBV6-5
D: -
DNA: TGTGCCAGCAGTTACGCGGGGGCCTCCTACAATGAGCAGTTCTTC
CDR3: CASSYAGASYNEQFF

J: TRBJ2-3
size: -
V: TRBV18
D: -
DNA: TGTGCCAGCTCACCAGGACGGGGTAATAGCGATACGCAGTATTTT
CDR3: CASSPGRGNSDTQYF

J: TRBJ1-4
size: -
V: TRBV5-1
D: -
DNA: TGCGCCAGCAGCTTGGGACAGCCAAGCAAAAATGAAAAACTGTTTTTT
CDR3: CASSLGQPSKNEKLFF

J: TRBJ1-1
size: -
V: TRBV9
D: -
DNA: TGTGCCAGCAGCGTTAGCTTCGGGACTGAAGCTTTCTTT
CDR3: CASSVSFGTEAFF

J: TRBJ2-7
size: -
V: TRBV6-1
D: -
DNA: TGTGCCAGCAGTGAGCCGACCGGGATTCTGAACGAGCAGTACTTC
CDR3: CASSEPTGILNEQYF

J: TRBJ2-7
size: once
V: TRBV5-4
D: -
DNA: TGTGCCAGCAGCTCCCCTCTACAGGCCTACGAGCAGTACTTC
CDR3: CASSSPLQAYEQYF

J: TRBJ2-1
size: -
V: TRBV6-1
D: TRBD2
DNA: TGTGCCAGCAGAGGGAGGGACGGCTACAATGAGCAGTTCTTC
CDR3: CASRGRDGYNEQFF

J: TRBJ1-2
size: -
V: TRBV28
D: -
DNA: TGTGCCAGCAGGCCGGGGGGCAGCAACTATGGCTACACCTTC
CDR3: CASRPGGSNYGYTF

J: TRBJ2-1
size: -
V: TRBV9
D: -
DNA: TGTGCCAGCAGCGTAAGACTTAGGGAGAACAATGAGCAGTTCTTC
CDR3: CASSVRLRENNEQFF

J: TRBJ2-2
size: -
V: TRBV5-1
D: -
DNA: TGCGCCAGCAGCACGGGACAAGTCACCGGGGAGCTGTTTTTT
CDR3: CASSTGQVTGELFF

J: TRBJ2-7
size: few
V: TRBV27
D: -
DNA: TGTGCCAGCAGTTTAAGGTTGGGCAACTACGAGCAGTACTTC
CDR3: CASSLRLGNYEQYF

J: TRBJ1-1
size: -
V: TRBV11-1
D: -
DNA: TGTGCCAGCAGCCCGAATACAGCGAACACTGAAGCTTTCTTT
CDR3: CASSPNTANTEAFF

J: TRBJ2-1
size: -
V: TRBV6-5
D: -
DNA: TGTGCCAGCAGTTCAAGCGGAACGCCCTACAATGAGCAGTTCTTC
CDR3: CASSSSGTPYNEQFF

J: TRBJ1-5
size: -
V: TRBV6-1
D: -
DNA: TGTGCCAGCAGGGCCAGGGGCGGAGATCAGCCCCAGCATTTT
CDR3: CASRARGGDQPQHF

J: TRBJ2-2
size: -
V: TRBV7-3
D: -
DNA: TGTGCCAGCAGCCCACGCGGGACCGGGGAGCTGTTTTTT
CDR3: CASSPRGTGELFF

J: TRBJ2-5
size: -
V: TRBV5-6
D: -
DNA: TGTGCCAGCAGCTTTGGCACCCAAGAGACCCAGTACTTC
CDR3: CASSFGTQETQYF

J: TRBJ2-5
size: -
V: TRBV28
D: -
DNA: TGTGCCAGCAGCACCCCAACAGGGCTTGATGGAGAGACCCAGTACTTC
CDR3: CASSTPTGLDGETQYF

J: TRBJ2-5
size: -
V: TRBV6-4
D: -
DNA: TGTGCCAGCAGCCAACTAGTTCGGGAGACCCAGTACTTC
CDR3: CASSQLVRETQYF

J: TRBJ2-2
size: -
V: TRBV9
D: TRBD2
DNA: TGTGCCAGCAGCTCTAGCGGGAGTTTTACCGGGGAGCTGTTTTTT
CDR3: CASSSSGSFTGELFF

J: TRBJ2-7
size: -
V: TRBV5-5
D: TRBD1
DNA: TGTGCCAGCAGGGCAGACAGGGATTATGTCGAGCAGTACTTC
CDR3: CASRADRDYVEQYF

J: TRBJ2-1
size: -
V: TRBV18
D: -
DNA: TGTGCCAGCTCACCACCTGGTAGCTTGAGCTCCTACAATGAGCAGTTCTTC
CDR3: CASSPPGSLSSYNEQFF

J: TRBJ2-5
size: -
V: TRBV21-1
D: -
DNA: TGTGCCAGCAGAAGAACGACAGGGGTTAGGGAGACCCAGTACTTC
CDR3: CASRRTTGVRETQYF

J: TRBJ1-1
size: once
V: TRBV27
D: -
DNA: TGTGCCAGCAGTTTATTCTATGACAGTCCGAACACTGAAGCTTTCTTT
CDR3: CASSLFYDSPNTEAFF

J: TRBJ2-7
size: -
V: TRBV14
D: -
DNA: TGTGCCAGCAGCCAAGATAGTTCCTCCTACGAGCAGTACTTC
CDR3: CASSQDSSSYEQYF

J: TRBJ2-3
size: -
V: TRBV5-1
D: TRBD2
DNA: TGCGCCAGCAGCCGGACTAGCGGGAGGGCAGATACGCAGTATTTT
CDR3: CASSRTSGRADTQYF

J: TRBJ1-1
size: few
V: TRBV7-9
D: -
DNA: TGTGCCAGCAGCTTAGAATTCCAGGGCTGGAACACTGAAGCTTTCTTT
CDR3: CASSLEFQGWNTEAFF

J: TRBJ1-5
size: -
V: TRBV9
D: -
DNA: TGTGCCAGCAGCGTAGGACAAGCCAATCAGCCCCAGCATTTT
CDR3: CASSVGQANQPQHF

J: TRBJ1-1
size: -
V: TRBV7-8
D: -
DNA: TGTGCCACTGCGGCAGGGATGAACACTGAAGCTTTCTTT
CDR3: CATAAGMNTEAFF

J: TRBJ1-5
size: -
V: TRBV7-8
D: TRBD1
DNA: TGTGCCAGCAGCCGAGACAGGGGCAATCAGCCCCAGCATTTT
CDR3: CASSRDRGNQPQHF

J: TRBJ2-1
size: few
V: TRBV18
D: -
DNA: TGTGCCAGCTCACCTGCCGGCAGGAAGGAGCAGTTCTTC
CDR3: CASSPAGRKEQFF

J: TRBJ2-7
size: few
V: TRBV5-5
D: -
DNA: TGTGCCAGCAGCTTGGGGACAGTTCGCCGCGTTTCCGAGCAGTACTTC
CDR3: CASSLGTVRRVSEQYF

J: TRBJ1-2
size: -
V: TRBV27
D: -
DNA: TGTGCCAGCAGTTTATGGGCGGGGCAGGGCTATGGCTACACCTTC
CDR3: CASSLWAGQGYGYTF

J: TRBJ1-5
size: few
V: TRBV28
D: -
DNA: TGTGCCAGCAGTTTATCGCAGCCCCAGCATTTT
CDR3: CASSLSQPQHF

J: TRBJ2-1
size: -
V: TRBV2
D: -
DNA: TGTGCCAGCAGTTATAACTACAATGAGCAGTTCTTC
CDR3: CASSYNYNEQFF

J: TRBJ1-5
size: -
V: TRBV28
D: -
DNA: TGTGCCAGCAGTTTATCAGGAAAGCCCCAGCATTTT
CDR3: CASSLSGKPQHF